Listed below are T cell receptor beta chains from one sample, sequenced in a study of control samples from healthy donors and cancer patients. Produced via immunoSEQ multiplex PCR; TCRdb's table is partial and in-frame only. The sample comprises just over 150,000 clones, around 95% of which are singletons, and about 9.3% rests with the top ten. The source material was blood. The receptors come from a woman in her 40s in good health. CDR3s include the opening cysteine and the closing phenylalanine or tryptophan. D genes are given only for firm matches.

TRBV4-1	TRBJ1-1	TRBD1	17	CASSQEVGQGSNTEAFF
TRBV7-2	TRBJ1-2	TRBD1	16	CASSSQTGTGPYGYTF
TRBV9	TRBJ1-1	.	15	CASSVDGGTNTEAFF
TRBV30	TRBJ1-1	.	12	CAWSNPNTEAFF
TRBV6-2/TRBV6-3	TRBJ2-3	.	11	CASSYSIYRYF
TRBV14	TRBJ2-5	TRBD1	15	CASSQGGQIQETQYF
TRBV2	TRBJ1-3	TRBD1	16	CASRDGQGAIGNTIYF
TRBV6-2/TRBV6-3	TRBJ1-1	TRBD1	14	CASSYGQGGTEAFF
TRBV6-4	TRBJ1-1	TRBD1	23	CASSDPPRDRGTRFRGGSTEAFF
TRBV6-8	TRBJ2-1	.	15	CASGPPRGGYNEQFF
TRBV7-2	TRBJ2-1	.	12	CASSLDRGQQFF
TRBV18	TRBJ2-7	TRBD2	15	CASSPGVAGENEQYF
TRBV5-1	TRBJ1-2	.	13	CASSTDGIYGYTF
TRBV6-5	TRBJ2-7	.	14	CASSYSGPGNEQYF
TRBV7-2	TRBJ2-7	TRBD1	16	CASSYPGTGGAYEQYF
TRBV27	TRBJ1-2	.	12	CASRSVSYGYTF
TRBV11-2	TRBJ2-3	.	16	CASSLVGGRRADTQYF
TRBV5-8	TRBJ1-4	.	13	CASSKTTGEKLFF
TRBV27	TRBJ1-1	.	14	CASSWVGRETEAFF
TRBV7-3	TRBJ1-6	TRBD1	14	CASSLLDRGSPLHF